A single TCR beta chain is shown here with its context. Its antigen is currently unknown. This sample was included in a study of cytomegalovirus exposure and HLA in healthy donors. Study overall: Membership in the Caucasian-associated ancestry cluster was found for about four fifths of 398 genotyped donors.

Study results and caveats: Analysis was performed later, and it showed HLA-associated TCR beta chains to be more clonally expanded than equally common others. The study flagged around 160 TCR beta chains as cytomegalovirus-associated.

This CDR3 has 13 residues. Germline assignment: CDR1 SGHTS and CDR2 YDEGEE. V lost 4 bases and J lost 7; bases outside the gene matches: 5. The PCR had 60 Vbeta and 13 Jbeta primers. As originally analysed: In a later analysis, around 87 million unique TCR beta chains included roughly 11 million shared by two or more donors. Measured with immunoSEQ multiplex PCR; TCRdb has only the in-frame clones, and not every one. The V and J calls and clone size were taken over from that table, and D and trimming were inferred from the DNA. This sample has approximately 140,000 clones, with around 79% found just once.

What was sequenced was PBMCs. The genes are TRBV5-8 and TRBJ1-1; 9 nucleotides line up with TRBD1. The clonotype originates from a female donor in good health and CMV-seronegative. In DNA, the CDR3 is TGTGCCAGCAGCCCAAACAGGGGGCTTGAAGCTTTCTTT. Its translation: CASSPNRGLEAFF.